Reported below is one T cell receptor beta chain. The antigen is undetermined. The germline gives CDR1 SGHRS, CDR2 YFSETQ. Deletions cut 0 bases from V and 4 bases from J, with 15 bases between. This CDR3 is built from 16 residues. Using immunoSEQ multiplex PCR, the repertoire was profiled, and TCRdb retains in-frame clones only, with some absent. The data contain approximately 25,000 clones, roughly four fifths of them singletons. The sample is drawn from a study of vaccination effects on CD4 cells after COVID-19. After expansion with viral peptide pools in the ViraFEST assay, antigen-specific CD4+ T cells were sequenced. Cultured cells yielded isolated CD4+ T cells after approximately nine days. The cohort was immunized with two doses of either the BNT162b2 or mRNA-1273 vaccine. Prior SARS-CoV-2 infection was absent in the vaccine recipients, as shown by negative nucleocapsid antibodies.

This TCR derives from a human donor who received a COVID-19 vaccine. Some clones in this sample may be carry-over from other donors' samples. The chain uses TRBV5-1 and TRBJ2-3, with D tentatively TRBD2 (5 bases). This sample comprised CD4+ T cells from PBMCs cultured with HCoV-NL63 spike peptides, obtained after COVID-19 vaccination. CDR3 in amino acids: CASSLGTSRTADTQYF. Written as DNA, the CDR3 is TGCGCCAGCAGCTTGGGGACTTCCAGAACGGCAGATACGCAGTATTTT.